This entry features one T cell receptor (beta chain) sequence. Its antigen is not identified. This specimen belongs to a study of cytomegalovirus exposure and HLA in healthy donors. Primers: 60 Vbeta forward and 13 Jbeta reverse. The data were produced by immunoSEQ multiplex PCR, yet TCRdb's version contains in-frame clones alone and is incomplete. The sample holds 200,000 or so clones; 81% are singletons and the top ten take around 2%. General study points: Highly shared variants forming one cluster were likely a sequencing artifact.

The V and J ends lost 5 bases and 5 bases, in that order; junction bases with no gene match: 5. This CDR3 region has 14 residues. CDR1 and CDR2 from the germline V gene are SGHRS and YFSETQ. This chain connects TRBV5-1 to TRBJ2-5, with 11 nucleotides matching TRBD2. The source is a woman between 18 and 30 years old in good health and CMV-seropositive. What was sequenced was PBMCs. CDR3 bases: TGCGCCAGCAGTTTAGCGGGGGGGTTCGAGACCCAGTACTTC. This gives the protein CASSLAGGFETQYF.